Below are 25 T cell receptor beta chains sequenced from a single sample in a study of pediatric ulcerative colitis. Method: immunoSEQ multiplex PCR; TCRdb's copy keeps in-frame clones and lacks some. The sample records about 36,000 clones, 73% being singletons. During colonoscopy, one to two rectal pinch biopsies were collected. The sequencing input was gut tissue. The receptors shown here come from a boy between 5 and 17 years old with moderate ulcerative colitis.

The J gene is TRBJ1-2, the V gene TRBV28; 7 bases map to TRBD1. Trimming cost V 5 bases and J 2 bases; bases outside gene matches: 5. Germline V gene data show CDR1 as MDHEN and CDR2 as SYDVKM. The CDR3 has 14 amino acids. CDR3 amino acids: CASSKTGWNYGYTF. The CDR3 nucleotides read TGTGCCAGCAGTAAGACAGGGTGGAACTATGGCTACACCTTC.

The chain joins TRBV10-2 to TRBJ1-3; D gene ambiguous. From germline, CDR1 is WSHSY and CDR2 SAAADI. The CDR3 contains 15 residues. V dropped 4 bases and J dropped 5 bases, with 15 bases sitting between them. The CDR3 loop reads CASSGAPGSRNTIYF. The CDR3 nucleotides read TGCGCCAGCAGTGGAGCCCCAGGATCACGAAACACCATATATTTT.

This rearrangement joins TRBV18 to TRBJ2-6; D gene uncertain. CDR3 length: 16 residues. V lost 3 bases, J lost 0 bases, and 9 bases lay in between. CDR1 KGHSH and CDR2 LQKENI come from the germline V gene. The CDR3 region is CASSPYKPSGANVLTF. DNA for the CDR3: TGTGCCAGCTCACCCTACAAACCCTCTGGGGCCAACGTCCTGACTTTC.

The chain uses TRBV15 and TRBJ1-3; D remains ambiguous. V was trimmed by 2 bases and J by 1 base, leaving 12 bases between them. The germline CDR1 and CDR2 sequences are LNHNV and YYDKDF (reference sequence). The CDR3 sequence is 16 residues long. The CDR3 DNA is TGTGCCACCAGCAGAAAGATGGATGGATCTGGAAACACCATATATTTT. Translation: CATSRKMDGSGNTIYF.

The CDR3 is CASSVESGGSYEQYF. The CDR3 nucleotides are TGTGCCAGCAGCGTAGAGAGCGGGGGGTCCTACGAGCAGTACTTC. The chain combines TRBV9 with TRBJ2-7, with 9 nucleotides matching TRBD2. The CDR3 totals 15 residues. The V gene's germline CDR1 is SGDLS and CDR2 YYNGEE. Germline trimming cut 0 bases from V and 1 base from J; bases unmatched to any gene: 2.

This clone was picked up a small number of times. The chain is built from TRBV28 and TRBJ1-6, with TRBD1 matching 11 bases. CDR3 length: 17 amino acids. CDR1 MDHEN and CDR2 SYDVKM come from the germline V gene. Trimming at V came to 6 bases and at J to 7 bases, leaving 11 bases not matched to a gene. CDR3 protein: CASSAPGDRGSNSPLHF. The CDR3 coding sequence is TGTGCCAGCAGCGCCCCAGGGGACAGGGGGTCCAATTCACCCCTCCACTTT.

This clone was detected once. This chain connects TRBV7-2 to TRBJ2-5, with a possible D match to TRBD1 (7 bases). Germline CDR1 SGHTA, CDR2 FQGNSA. Deletions cut 6 bases from V and 5 bases from J, with 19 bases between. The CDR3 totals 15 residues. The CDR3, as DNA: TGTGCCAGCAGTTCCCCCTGGAGGGGGCGTGAGACCCAGTACTTC. Its translation: CASSSPWRGRETQYF.

The V gene is TRBV10-3, the J gene TRBJ2-1, with TRBD1 matching 10 bases. CDR1 and CDR2 (germline): ENHRY, SYGVKD. V shed 10 bases and J 3 bases; nucleotides not matched to a gene: 3. The CDR3 covers 13 residues. The chain's CDR3 is CATGDRGYNEQFF. DNA for the CDR3: TGTGCCACCGGGGACAGGGGCTACAATGAGCAGTTCTTC.

This clone was detected once. This chain links TRBV7-2 with TRBJ2-6, with TRBD1 as a possible D gene (5 bases). The CDR3 covers 16 residues. The ends were cut back, 8 bases at V and 4 bases at J, with 18 bases in the middle. The germline gives CDR1 SGHTA, CDR2 FQGNSA. The CDR3 spells CASGRGWGSGANVLTF. In nucleotides, the CDR3 is TGTGCCAGCGGACGAGGATGGGGCTCCGGGGCCAACGTCCTGACTTTC.

The chain is built from TRBV6-6 and TRBJ2-1; TRBD1 might be the D (6 bases). This CDR3 comprises 15 residues. The V end was cut by 5 bases, the J end by 4 bases, with 15 bases between. CDR1 is MNHNY, CDR2 SVGAGI, per germline (reference sequence). CDR3 amino acids: CASSLQGSSYNEQFF. The CDR3 DNA follows: TGTGCCAGCAGTCTACAGGGATCAAGTTACAATGAGCAGTTCTTC.

In this sample, this clone turned up once. The chain recombines TRBV7-9 with TRBJ2-3, with a tentative D call TRBD1 (6 bases). Germline V CDR1 and CDR2: SEHNR, FQNEAQ (reference sequence). The CDR3 is 18 amino acids. Trimming pared 4 bases from V and 1 base from J, leaving 21 bases between. CDR3: CASSSRIGREGGTDTQYF. The CDR3 DNA reads as TGTGCCAGCAGCTCGAGAATCGGAAGAGAGGGGGGCACAGATACGCAGTATTTT.

V gene TRBV6-1 combines with J gene TRBJ2-7, with D hard to call. CDR3 size: 13 residues. Germline lookup yields CDR1 MNHNS and CDR2 SASEGT. V lost 9 bases to trimming and J lost 3 bases, with 15 bases between them. The DNA of the CDR3 is TGTGCCAGATTCTACGGGCTTCTCTACGAGCAGTACTTC. Translation gives CARFYGLLYEQYF.

The chain is built from TRBV5-1 and TRBJ1-2, with D uncertain. CDR3 length equals 13 residues. V gave up 0 bases and J gave up 2 bases, with 5 bases separating them. Germline values: CDR1 SGHRS, CDR2 YFSETQ. The chain's CDR3 is CASSLGPNYGYTF. The CDR3 DNA follows: TGCGCCAGCAGCTTGGGGCCGAACTATGGCTACACCTTC.

This sequence joins TRBV10-2 and TRBJ1-2; D is unclear. In germline, CDR1 is WSHSY, CDR2 SAAADI. The CDR3 runs 12 residues. V was pared by 7 bases and J by 2 bases, with 8 bases between. The CDR3 region is CASMANNYGYTF. The CDR3 nucleotides read TGCGCCAGCATGGCCAACAACTATGGCTACACCTTC.

The chain employs TRBV29-1 and TRBJ2-5; D is tentatively TRBD1 or TRBD2 (6 bases each). V dropped 0 bases and J dropped 5 bases, with 16 bases sitting between them. Germline lookup yields CDR1 SQVTM and CDR2 ANQGSEA. The CDR3 extends over 15 amino acids. The CDR3, as DNA: TGCAGCGTTGAAGATTGGCAGGGGAGGATGGAGACCCAGTACTTC. Amino acid sequence: CSVEDWQGRMETQYF.

This CDR3 reads CASRFTTGGAGANVLTF. CDR3 DNA: TGTGCCAGTAGGTTCACGACAGGGGGCGCTGGGGCCAACGTCCTGACTTTC. This chain connects TRBV19 to TRBJ2-6, with 10 nucleotides matching TRBD1. Germline CDR1 LNHDA, CDR2 SQIVND (reference sequence). The CDR3 length is 17 residues. V lost 6 bases, J lost 2 bases, and 7 bases stayed unmatched.

This clone was picked up a small number of times. The chain recombines TRBV19 with TRBJ2-1; 9 nucleotides match TRBD1. The CDR3 length is 12 residues. Germline V lookup: CDR1 LNHDA, CDR2 SQIVND (reference sequence). The V segment lost 10 bases and the J segment 6 bases; nucleotides outside the gene matches: 4. The CDR3 nucleotides read TGTGCCACCCGGACAGGGGTCAATGAGCAGTTCTTC. Translation gives CATRTGVNEQFF.

This clone was picked up a small number of times. This chain uses TRBV30 with TRBJ1-6, with D possibly being TRBD1 (6 bases). Germline V gives CDR1 GTSNPN, CDR2 SVGIG (reference sequence). The CDR3 loop spans 13 amino acids. The V gene lost 0 bases and the J gene lost 8 bases, with 8 bases spanning the gap. CDR3 coding DNA: TGTGCCTGGAGTGTTAACAGGGATTCACCCCTCCACTTT. This translates into CAWSVNRDSPLHF.

This sequence joins TRBV2 and TRBJ1-3; D gene uncertain. The CDR3 spans 15 residues. V was trimmed by 0 bases and J by 10 bases, leaving 16 bases between them. Germline V CDR1 and CDR2: SNHLY, FYNNEI. CDR3 protein: CASSEARQAVLTIYF. CDR3 coding DNA: TGTGCCAGCAGTGAAGCGCGGCAGGCCGTCTTAACCATATATTTT.

J is TRBJ2-7 and V is TRBV1; TRBD2, as called in the table, went unchecked against the DNA. TRBV1 is recorded as a pseudogene. There are 17 residues in the CDR3. The CDR3 nucleotides read TGCACCAGCAGCCATTATCTAGCGGGAGGGCCGAAATACGAGCAGTACTTC. It encodes CTSSHYLAGGPKYEQYF.

The chain couples TRBV7-8 to TRBJ1-2; TRBD1 agrees at 7 bases. The CDR3 has 15 residues. Germline V gene lookup returns CDR1 SGHVS and CDR2 FQNEAQ. Germline trimming cut 5 bases from V and 0 bases from J; bases unmatched to any gene: 6. DNA for the CDR3: TGTGCCAGCAGCCCAACAGGGGAAGCTAACTATGGCTACACCTTC. Protein sequence: CASSPTGEANYGYTF.

The V and J genes are TRBV4-1 and TRBJ2-5, with 8 nucleotides matching TRBD2. Germline loops: CDR1 MGHRA, CDR2 YSYEKL. V shed 3 bases and J 7 bases; nucleotides not matched to a gene: 4. The CDR3 covers 13 residues. In DNA, the CDR3 is TGCGCCAGCAGCCACCAGGGACTAGTGACCCAGTACTTC. Translated, it gives CASSHQGLVTQYF.

The V gene is TRBV5-1, the J gene TRBJ2-1, with TRBD2 matching over 13 bases. This CDR3 spans 16 amino acids. V was pared by 7 bases and J by 8 bases, with 12 bases of the junction left unmatched. CDR1 and CDR2 (germline): SGHRS, YFSETQ. The chain's CDR3 is CASELGLAGVGHEQFF. The CDR3 nucleotides read TGCGCCAGCGAACTCGGACTAGCGGGAGTGGGGCATGAGCAGTTCTTC.

The V call is TRBV7-9, the J call TRBJ1-1; tentatively, D is TRBD1 (6 bases). CDR3 length: 17 residues. Per germline, CDR1 SEHNR and CDR2 FQNEAQ (reference sequence). Trimming cost V 1 base and J 0 bases, with 15 bases left between them. The CDR3 region is CASSLGGGRWVNTEAFF. CDR3 in DNA: TGTGCCAGCAGCTTAGGTGGGGGGCGTTGGGTGAACACTGAAGCTTTCTTT. Full variable domain (outside the CDR3, taken from reference TRBV7-9 and TRBJ1-1): DTGVSQNPRHKITKRGQNVTFRCDPISEHNRLYWYRQTLGQGPEFLTYFQNEAQLEKSRLLSDRFSAERPKGSFSTLEIQRTEQGDSAMYLCASSLGGGRWVNTEAFFGQGTRLTVV.

The chain uses TRBV7-9 and TRBJ1-3; D ambiguous. CDR3 length equals 13 residues. Per germline, CDR1 SEHNR and CDR2 FQNEAQ (reference sequence). Trimming left V 2 bases short and J 4 bases short, with 6 bases between. The CDR3 DNA reads TGTGCCAGCAGCTTACACGGCGGAAACACCATATATTTT. It specifies CASSLHGGNTIYF.